The 15 T cell receptor beta chains presented below share a single source sample, sequenced in a study of cytomegalovirus exposure and HLA in healthy donors. With 60 Vbeta and 13 Jbeta primers, the PCR was carried out. Profiling relied on immunoSEQ multiplex PCR, and the TCRdb table lists in-frame clones only, not all of them. The table has some 210,000 clones, 87% seen once. Sequenced input: PBMCs. Receptors originate from a man younger than 40 in good health and CMV-seronegative.

This chain links TRBV5-8 with TRBJ2-1; TRBD1 agrees at 10 bases. Germline V gene lookup returns CDR1 SGHTS and CDR2 YDEGEE. The J segment lost 6 bases and the V segment lost 3 bases, leaving 6 bases of the junction unmatched. The CDR3 covers 15 residues. The CDR3 nucleotides are TGTGCCAGCAGCTCTACCGGGACAGGGGTCAATGAGCAGTTCTTC. This encodes CASSSTGTGVNEQFF.

The chain employs TRBV7-8 and TRBJ2-1; 8 positions agree with TRBD1. Germline-derived CDR1 and CDR2 are SGHVS and FQNEAQ. The V segment lost 5 bases and the J segment 8 bases; nucleotides outside the gene matches: 8. The CDR3 is made up of 14 amino acids. The CDR3 DNA is TGTGCCAGCAGCGGACAGGGTGGTTGGGATGAGCAGTTCTTC. This gives the protein CASSGQGGWDEQFF.

This rearrangement joins TRBV12-5 to TRBJ1-5, with D tentatively TRBD1 (5 bases). This CDR3 has 13 residues. In germline, CDR1 is LGHNT, CDR2 FRNRAP. As DNA, the CDR3 is TGTGCCCCGGGGGAGGGGCGGTATCAGCCCCAGCATTTT. It codes for CAPGEGRYQPQHF.

CDR3 DNA: TGTGCCAGCAGCCGACAGGGCATGAACACTGAAGCTTTCTTT. It encodes CASSRQGMNTEAFF. This chain joins TRBV9 and TRBJ1-1; 7 bases match TRBD1. Per the germline V gene, CDR1 is SGDLS and CDR2 is YYNGEE. The CDR3 runs to 14 residues. Trimming took 4 bases from V and 0 from J; bases not matched to a gene: 3.

V is TRBV5-6 and J is TRBJ2-2; no definite D call. The CDR3 is 13 residues long. Germline V gene data show CDR1 as SGHDT and CDR2 as YYEEEE. Deletions cut 4 bases from V and 5 bases from J, with 9 bases between. Here the CDR3 reads CASSAAGTGELFF. In DNA form, the CDR3 reads TGTGCCAGCAGCGCCGCCGGGACCGGGGAGCTGTTTTTT.

The chain couples TRBV14 to TRBJ1-2; D not certain. Germline values: CDR1 SGHDN, CDR2 FVKESK. The CDR3 spans 16 residues. Trimming cost V 0 bases and J 3 bases, with 14 bases left between them. The DNA of the CDR3 is TGTGCCAGCAGCCAAGATCTATCGGGATACTACTATGGCTACACCTTC. Translation gives CASSQDLSGYYYGYTF.

The chain carries TRBV15 and TRBJ2-3; 9 positions agree with TRBD2. This CDR3 contains 14 residues. J lost 7 bases, V lost 5 bases, and 7 bases had no gene match. The germline CDR1 and CDR2 sequences are LNHNV and YYDKDF (reference sequence). DNA of the CDR3: TGTGCCACCAGCGCTGTTAGCGGGGGTTATACGCAGTATTTT. It translates to CATSAVSGGYTQYF.

The chain is built from TRBV6-6 and TRBJ2-4; 10 nucleotides match TRBD1. With V trimmed by 5 bases and J by 7 bases, 8 bases remained unmatched. Looked up from germline, CDR1 is MNHNY and CDR2 is SVGAGI (reference sequence). The length of the CDR3 is 15 residues. The CDR3 DNA reads TGTGCCAGCAGTACAGACAGGGGGCGCGTCAACATTCAGTACTTC. Translation: CASSTDRGRVNIQYF.

The chain recombines TRBV11-2 with TRBJ2-5; TRBD1 matches at 12 bases. The J segment lost 4 bases and the V segment lost 7 bases, leaving 13 bases of the junction unmatched. CDR3 length: 17 amino acids. The germline V gene has CDR1 SGHAT and CDR2 FQNNGV. CDR3: CASTYIGTGGTRETQYF. The CDR3 coding sequence is TGTGCCAGCACCTACATCGGGACAGGGGGCACGAGAGAGACCCAGTACTTC. Supplemented by reference TRBV11-2 and TRBJ2-5, the full variable domain reads EAGVAQSPRYKIIEKRQSVAFWCNPISGHATLYWYQQILGQGPKLLIQFQNNGVVDDSQLPKDRFSAERLKGVDSTLKIQPAKLEDSAVYLCASTYIGTGGTRETQYFGPGTRLLVL.

Concerning this clone: A read error may produce the germline difference seen at one junction end. The V call is TRBV4-2, the J call TRBJ2-6, with D possibly matching TRBD1 (5 bases). The germline CDR1 and CDR2 sequences are LGHNA and YNFKEQ. CDR3 length: 17 amino acids. CDR3 DNA: TGTGCCAGCAGCCAAGATTTGACGAACTCTGGGGCCAACGGCCTGACTTTC. The encoded protein is CASSQDLTNSGANGLTF.

The CDR3 protein is CASSSTRQGGYGYTF. DNA of the CDR3: TGTGCCAGCAGCTCTACCCGACAGGGAGGCTATGGCTACACCTTC. The chain employs TRBV5-4 and TRBJ1-2; 7 bases match TRBD1. With 3 bases clipped from V and 4 bases from J, the junction kept 9 bases outside the gene matches. The CDR3 loop spans 15 amino acids. Germline CDR1 SGHNT, CDR2 YYREEE (reference sequence).

V is TRBV19 and J is TRBJ1-5, with D possibly being TRBD1 (5 bases). The CDR3 runs to 14 residues. CDR1 is LNHDA and CDR2 is SQIVND in the germline V gene (reference sequence). The V end lost 6 bases, the J end lost 0 bases, and 9 bases lay between the germline ends. The CDR3 is CASRWTPSNQPQHF. The CDR3 region has the DNA TGTGCCAGTAGATGGACACCTAGCAATCAGCCCCAGCATTTT.

The gene calls are TRBV7-2 and TRBJ1-1, with a tentative D call TRBD1 (6 bases). Trimming took off 1 base at V and 0 bases at J, with 12 bases between the two ends. This CDR3 is 16 amino acids long. Germline CDR1 SGHTA, CDR2 FQGNSA. The CDR3 sequence: CASSLDTGTMNTEAFF. The DNA of the CDR3 is TGTGCCAGCAGCTTAGATACAGGGACGATGAACACTGAAGCTTTCTTT.

This clone showed up just a few times. The chain links TRBV19 to TRBJ1-5; unclear D gene. CDR1 LNHDA and CDR2 SQIVND come from the germline V gene (reference sequence). The V end lost 1 base, the J end lost 3 bases, and 13 bases lay between the germline ends. The CDR3 covers 16 residues. The CDR3 DNA reads TGTGCCAGTAGTATAGTTAGACTAGGCACCAATCAGCCCCAGCATTTT. Protein: CASSIVRLGTNQPQHF.

This clone was counted only a few times. The chain combines TRBV5-4 with TRBJ2-7, with a tentative D call TRBD2 (5 bases). This CDR3 is 14 amino acids long. CDR1 is SGHNT, CDR2 YYREEE, per germline (reference sequence). The V end lost 3 bases, the J end lost 2 bases, and 12 bases lay between the germline ends. The CDR3 is CASSSHGVTYEQYF. CDR3 sequence (DNA): TGTGCCAGCAGCTCCCACGGGGTTACCTACGAGCAGTACTTC. Together with reference TRBV5-4 and TRBJ2-7, the CDR3 gives the full variable domain: ETGVTQSPTHLIKTRGQQVTLRCSSQSGHNTVSWYQQALGQGPQFIFQYYREEENGRGNFPPRFSGLQFPNYSSELNVNALELDDSALYLCASSSHGVTYEQYFGPGTRLTVT.